The T cell receptor (beta chain) described here comes from a study of cytomegalovirus exposure and HLA in healthy donors. Findings and limits, study-wide: The study found most TCR sequences rare, yet found some public TCRs in many donors. Later analysis placed DRB1 highest and HLA-C lowest in TCR association rates, which differed by HLA locus. The likely explanation for a cluster of highly shared sequence variants was sequencing artifact.

Vbeta (60) and Jbeta (13) primers were used in the PCR. TCRdb keeps only in-frame clones here, not all; method: immunoSEQ multiplex PCR. The sample carries 200,000 to 250,000 clones, roughly 75% recorded once. Looked up from germline, CDR1 is MDHEN and CDR2 is SYDVKM. V dropped 8 bases and J dropped 2 bases, with 7 bases sitting between them. CDR3 length equals 11 residues. Donors consisted of healthy bone marrow donors. Remarks on this clone: Its antigen is unknown.

The sequenced sample was PBMCs. The clonotype comes from a young woman in good health and CMV-seronegative. The rearrangement links TRBV28 to TRBJ2-7; tentatively, D is TRBD2 (5 bases). The CDR3 spells CASDGAYEQYF. For the CDR3, the DNA is TGTGCCAGCGACGGGGCCTACGAGCAGTACTTC.